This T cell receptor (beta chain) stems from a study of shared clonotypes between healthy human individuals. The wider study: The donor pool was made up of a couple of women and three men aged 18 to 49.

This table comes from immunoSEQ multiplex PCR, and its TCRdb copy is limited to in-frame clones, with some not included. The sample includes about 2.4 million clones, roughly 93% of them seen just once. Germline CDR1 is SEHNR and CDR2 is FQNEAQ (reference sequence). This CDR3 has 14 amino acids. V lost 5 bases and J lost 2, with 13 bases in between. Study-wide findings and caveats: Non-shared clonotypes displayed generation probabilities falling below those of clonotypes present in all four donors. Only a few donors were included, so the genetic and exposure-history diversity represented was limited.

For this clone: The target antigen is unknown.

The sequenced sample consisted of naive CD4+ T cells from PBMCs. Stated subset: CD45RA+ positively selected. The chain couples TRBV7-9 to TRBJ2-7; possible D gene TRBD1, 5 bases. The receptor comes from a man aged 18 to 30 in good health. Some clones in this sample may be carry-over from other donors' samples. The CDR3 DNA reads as TGTGCCAGCAGCGTGGGGCTGACAACCTACGAGCAGTACTTC. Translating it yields CASSVGLTTYEQYF.